This TCR beta chain was recovered during a study of blood T cells in healthy people across ages. Study-level points and caveats: Older age coincided with a roughly linear decline in TCR beta diversity per million T cells.

The second PCR ran roughly 7 to 11 cycles with a sample-barcoded 5' primer and J-beta primers. The authors tagged each cDNA molecule using a template-switch adaptor with 12 random nucleotides. TCRdb re-analysed the 5' RACE reads in MiXCR, keeping a single row per CDR3 protein. The data contain 1.4 million to 1.5 million distinct CDR3 sequences, around two fifths of them singletons. This clonotype was counted a few times. Antigen unknown. Healthy individuals of Caucasian origin from Russia, aged roughly 6 to 95, served as donors. Per sample, a minimum of 6 million PBMCs were isolated. This CDR3 is 12 amino acids long. CDR1 SGHTA and CDR2 FQGNSA come from the germline V gene. Trimming removed 4 bases at V and 5 bases at J, with 6 bases between.

The J gene is TRBJ2-1, the V gene TRBV7-2; D gene uncertain. Specimen: blood. This clonotype was sampled from a woman in her late teens or twenties in good health. CDR3 in amino acids: CASSSDHNEQFF. DNA of the CDR3: TGTGCCAGCAGCTCCGACCACAATGAGCAGTTCTTC. Drawing the rest from reference TRBV7-2 and TRBJ2-1, the complete variable domain is GAGVSQSPSNKVTEKGKDVELRCDPISGHTALYWYRQSLGQGLEFLIYFQGNSAPDKSGLPSDRFSAERTGGSVSTLTIQRTQQEDSAVYLCASSSDHNEQFFGPGTRLTVL.